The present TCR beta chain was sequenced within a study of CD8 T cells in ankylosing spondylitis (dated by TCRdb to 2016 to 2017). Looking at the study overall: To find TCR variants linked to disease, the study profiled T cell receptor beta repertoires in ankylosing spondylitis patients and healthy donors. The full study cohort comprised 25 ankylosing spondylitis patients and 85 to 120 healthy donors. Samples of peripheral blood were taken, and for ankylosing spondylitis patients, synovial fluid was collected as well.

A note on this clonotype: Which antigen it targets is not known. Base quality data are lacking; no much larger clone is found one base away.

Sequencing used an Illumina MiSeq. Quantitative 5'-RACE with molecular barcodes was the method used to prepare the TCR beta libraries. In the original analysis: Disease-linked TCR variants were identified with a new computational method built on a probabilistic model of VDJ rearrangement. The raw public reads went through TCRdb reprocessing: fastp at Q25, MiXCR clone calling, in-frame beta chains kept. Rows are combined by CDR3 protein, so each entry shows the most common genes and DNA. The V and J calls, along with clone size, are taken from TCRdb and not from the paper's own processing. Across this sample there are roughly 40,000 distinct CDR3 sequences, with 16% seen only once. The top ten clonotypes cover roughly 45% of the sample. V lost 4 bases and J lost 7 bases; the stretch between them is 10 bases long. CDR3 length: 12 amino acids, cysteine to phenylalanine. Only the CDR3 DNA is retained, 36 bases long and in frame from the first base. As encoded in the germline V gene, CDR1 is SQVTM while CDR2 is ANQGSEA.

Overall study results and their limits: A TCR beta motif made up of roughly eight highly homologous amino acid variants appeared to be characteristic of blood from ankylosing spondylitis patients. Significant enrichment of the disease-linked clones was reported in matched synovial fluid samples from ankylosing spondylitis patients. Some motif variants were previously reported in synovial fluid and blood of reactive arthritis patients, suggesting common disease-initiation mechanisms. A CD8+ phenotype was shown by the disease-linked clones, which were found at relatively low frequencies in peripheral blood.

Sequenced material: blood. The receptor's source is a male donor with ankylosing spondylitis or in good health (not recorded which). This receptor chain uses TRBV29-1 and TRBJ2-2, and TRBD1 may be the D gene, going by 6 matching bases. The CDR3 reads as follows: CSVGQGIGELFF. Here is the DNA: TGCAGCGTTGGGCAGGGGATCGGGGAGCTGTTTTTT.